One sample yielded the 2 T cell receptor beta chains listed below, sequenced in a study of blood T cell repertoires in COVID-19 (dated by TCRdb to 2019 to 2021). Library preparation was by the immunoSEQ multiplex PCR assay. The immuneACCESS repertoire file appears here via TCRdb, limited to in-frame rearrangements. These files lack a portion of the clones; in checked studies, under half of the deficit traces to unresolved V genes, and the cause of the others is not known. The sample has approximately 140,000 clones on record, around 86% of them singletons. The ten largest clones add up to 9.5% to 10% of the sample. Sequencing was done on a sample of peripheral blood. These receptor sequences come from a middle-aged man with active or convalescent COVID-19.

This chain connects TRBV10-3 to TRBJ1-1; D is undetermined. Germline CDR1 ENHRY, CDR2 SYGVKD. The CDR3 consists of 14 residues. Trimming removed 3 bases at V and 1 base at J, with 9 bases between. The CDR3 nucleotides read TGTGCCATCAGTGATAGTGGGAGGAACACTGAAGCTTTCTTT. This sequence encodes CAISDSGRNTEAFF.

This chain links TRBV2 with TRBJ2-2, with D unresolved. CDR3 length: 13 residues. The V end lost 2 bases, the J end lost 7 bases, and 8 bases lay between the germline ends. Germline CDR1 is SNHLY and CDR2 is FYNNEI. CDR3 residues: CASSESVFGELFF. CDR3 coding DNA: TGTGCCAGCAGTGAATCTGTCTTCGGGGAGCTGTTTTTT. The complete variable domain, with remaining parts taken from reference TRBV2 and TRBJ2-2, reads EPEVTQTPSHQVTQMGQEVILRCVPISNHLYFYWYRQILGQKVEFLVSFYNNEISEKSEIFDDQFSVERPDGSNFTLKIRSTKLEDSAMYFCASSESVFGELFFGEGSRLTVL.